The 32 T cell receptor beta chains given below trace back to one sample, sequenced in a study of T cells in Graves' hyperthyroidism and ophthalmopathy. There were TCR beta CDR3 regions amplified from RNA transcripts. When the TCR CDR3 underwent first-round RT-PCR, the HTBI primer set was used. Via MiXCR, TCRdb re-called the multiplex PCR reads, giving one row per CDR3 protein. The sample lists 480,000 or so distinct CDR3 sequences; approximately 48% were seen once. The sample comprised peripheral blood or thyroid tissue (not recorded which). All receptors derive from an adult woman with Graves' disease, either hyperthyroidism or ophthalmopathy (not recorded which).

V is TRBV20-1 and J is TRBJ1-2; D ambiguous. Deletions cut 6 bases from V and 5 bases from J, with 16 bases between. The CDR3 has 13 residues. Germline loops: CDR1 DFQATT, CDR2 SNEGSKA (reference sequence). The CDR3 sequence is CSARRDRSYGYTF. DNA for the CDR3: TGCAGTGCCCGACGTGACCGGTCGTATGGCTACACCTTC.

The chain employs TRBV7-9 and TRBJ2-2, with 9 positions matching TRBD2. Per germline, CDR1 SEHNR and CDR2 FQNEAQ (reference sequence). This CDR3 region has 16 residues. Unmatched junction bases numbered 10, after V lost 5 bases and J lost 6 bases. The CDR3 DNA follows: TGTGCCAGCAGCCCCCCTAGCGGGACGGTTGCCGGGGAGCTGTTTTTT. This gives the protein CASSPPSGTVAGELFF.

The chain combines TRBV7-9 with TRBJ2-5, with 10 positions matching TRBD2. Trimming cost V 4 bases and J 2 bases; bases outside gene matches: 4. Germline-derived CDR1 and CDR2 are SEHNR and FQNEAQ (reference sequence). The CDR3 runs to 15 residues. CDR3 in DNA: TGTGCCAGCAGCTGGCTGACTAGCGGGCAAGAGACCCAGTACTTC. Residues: CASSWLTSGQETQYF.

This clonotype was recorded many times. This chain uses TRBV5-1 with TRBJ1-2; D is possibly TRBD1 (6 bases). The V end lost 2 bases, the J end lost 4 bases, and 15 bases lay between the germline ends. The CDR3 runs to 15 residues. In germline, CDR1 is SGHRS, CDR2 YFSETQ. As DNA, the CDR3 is TGCGCCAGCAGCTTTGGACAGAGCACGATCTATGGCTACACCTTC. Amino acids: CASSFGQSTIYGYTF.

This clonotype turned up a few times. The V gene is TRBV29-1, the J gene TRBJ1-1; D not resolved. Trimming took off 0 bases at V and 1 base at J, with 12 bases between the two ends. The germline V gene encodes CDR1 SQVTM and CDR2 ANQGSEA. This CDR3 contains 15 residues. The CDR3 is CSVEEGSARNTEAFF. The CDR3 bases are TGCAGCGTTGAAGAAGGCTCGGCAAGGAACACTGAAGCTTTCTTT.

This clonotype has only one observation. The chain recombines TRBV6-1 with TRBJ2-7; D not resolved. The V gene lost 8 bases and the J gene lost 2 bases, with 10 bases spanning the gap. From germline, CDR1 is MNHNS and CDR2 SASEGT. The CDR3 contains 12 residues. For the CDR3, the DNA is TGTGCCAGCTTGGCCCAAACCTACGAGCAGTACTTC. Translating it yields CASLAQTYEQYF.

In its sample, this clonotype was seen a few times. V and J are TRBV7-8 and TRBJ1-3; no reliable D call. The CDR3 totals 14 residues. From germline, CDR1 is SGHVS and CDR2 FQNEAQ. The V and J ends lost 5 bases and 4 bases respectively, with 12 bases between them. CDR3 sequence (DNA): TGTGCCAGCAGCCCCTCTCCCCCCGGAAACACCATATATTTT. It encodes CASSPSPPGNTIYF.

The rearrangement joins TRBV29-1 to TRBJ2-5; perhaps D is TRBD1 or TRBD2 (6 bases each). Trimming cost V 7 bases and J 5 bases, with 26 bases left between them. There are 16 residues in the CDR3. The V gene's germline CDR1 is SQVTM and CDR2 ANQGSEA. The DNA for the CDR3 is TGCAGCGGGCGTGTATCCGACACCGGGGGCGGTGAGACCCAGTACTTC. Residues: CSGRVSDTGGGETQYF.

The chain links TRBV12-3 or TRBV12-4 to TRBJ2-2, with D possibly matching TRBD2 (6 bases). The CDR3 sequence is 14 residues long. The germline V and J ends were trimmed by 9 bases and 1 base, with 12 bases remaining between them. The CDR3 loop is CASRDFLNTGELFF. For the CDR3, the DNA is TGTGCCAGTAGGGACTTTTTGAACACCGGGGAGCTGTTTTTT.

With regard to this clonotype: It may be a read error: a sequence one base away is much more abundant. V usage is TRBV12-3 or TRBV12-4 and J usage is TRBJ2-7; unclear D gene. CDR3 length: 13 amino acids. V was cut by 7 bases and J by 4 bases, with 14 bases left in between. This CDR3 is CASTRYSVYEQYF. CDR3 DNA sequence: TGTGCCAGCACCAGGTACAGTGTTTACGAGCAGTACTTC.

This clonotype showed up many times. The CDR3 DNA reads TGTGCCAGCAGCTTAGCGCGCGGGTACGAGCAGTACTTC. It codes for CASSLARGYEQYF. V is TRBV7-2 and J is TRBJ2-7; perhaps TRBD2 as D (5 bases). The CDR3 is 13 residues long. Per germline, CDR1 SGHTA and CDR2 FQGNSA. Deletions cut 0 bases from V and 4 bases from J, with 7 bases between.

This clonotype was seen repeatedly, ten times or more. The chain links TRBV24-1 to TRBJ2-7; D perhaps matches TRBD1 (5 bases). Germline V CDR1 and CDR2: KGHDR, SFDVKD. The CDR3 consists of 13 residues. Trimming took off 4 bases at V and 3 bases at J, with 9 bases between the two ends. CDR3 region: CATSETGYYEQYF. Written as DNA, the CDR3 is TGTGCCACCAGTGAAACAGGATACTACGAGCAGTACTTC.

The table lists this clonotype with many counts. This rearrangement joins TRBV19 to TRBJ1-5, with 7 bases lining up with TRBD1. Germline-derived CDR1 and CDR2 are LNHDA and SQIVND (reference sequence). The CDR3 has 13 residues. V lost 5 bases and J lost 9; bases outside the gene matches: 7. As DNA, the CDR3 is TGTGCCAGTAGTCCCCCCGACAGGGCGCCCCAGCATTTT. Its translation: CASSPPDRAPQHF.

CDR3 loop: CSANPPGLGRNEQYF. As DNA, the CDR3 is TGCAGTGCTAACCCACCGGGACTAGGTCGAAACGAGCAGTACTTC. V gene TRBV20-1 combines with J gene TRBJ2-7; 8 nucleotides agree with TRBD2. Germline trimming cut 4 bases from V and 5 bases from J; bases unmatched to any gene: 13. The CDR3 extends over 15 amino acids. CDR1 and CDR2 from the germline V gene are DFQATT and SNEGSKA (reference sequence).

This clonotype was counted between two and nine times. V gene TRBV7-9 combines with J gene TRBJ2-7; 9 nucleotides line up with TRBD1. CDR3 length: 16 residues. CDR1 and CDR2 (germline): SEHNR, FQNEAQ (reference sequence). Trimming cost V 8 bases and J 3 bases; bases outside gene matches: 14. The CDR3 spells CASSPPRTGGHYEQYF. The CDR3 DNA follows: TGTGCCAGCTCACCACCTCGTACAGGGGGCCACTACGAGCAGTACTTC. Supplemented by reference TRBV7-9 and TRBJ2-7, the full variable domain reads DTGVSQNPRHKITKRGQNVTFRCDPISEHNRLYWYRQTLGQGPEFLTYFQNEAQLEKSRLLSDRFSAERPKGSFSTLEIQRTEQGDSAMYLCASSPPRTGGHYEQYFGPGTRLTVT.

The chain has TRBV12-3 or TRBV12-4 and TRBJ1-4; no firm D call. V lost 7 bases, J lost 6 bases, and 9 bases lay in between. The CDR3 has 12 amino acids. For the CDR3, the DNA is TGTGCCAGCATCGGCGGGGATGAAAAACTGTTTTTT. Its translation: CASIGGDEKLFF.

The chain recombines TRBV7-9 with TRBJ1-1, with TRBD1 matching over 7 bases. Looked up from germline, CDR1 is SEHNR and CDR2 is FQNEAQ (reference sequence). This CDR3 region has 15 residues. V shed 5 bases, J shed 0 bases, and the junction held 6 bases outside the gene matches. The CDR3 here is CASSSRQGMNTEAFF. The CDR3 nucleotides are TGTGCCAGCAGCAGTCGACAGGGCATGAACACTGAAGCTTTCTTT.

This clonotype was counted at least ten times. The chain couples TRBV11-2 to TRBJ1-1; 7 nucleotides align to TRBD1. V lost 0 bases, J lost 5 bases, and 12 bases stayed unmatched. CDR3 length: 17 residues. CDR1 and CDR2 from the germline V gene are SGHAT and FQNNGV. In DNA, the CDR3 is TGTGCCAGCAGCTTAGAGAGGTGGCCAGGGGGAAGTACTGAAGCTTTCTTT. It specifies CASSLERWPGGSTEAFF.

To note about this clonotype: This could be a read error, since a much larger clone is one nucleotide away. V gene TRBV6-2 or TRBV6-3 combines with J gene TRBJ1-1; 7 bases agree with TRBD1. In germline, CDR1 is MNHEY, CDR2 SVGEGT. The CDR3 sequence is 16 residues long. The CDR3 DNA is TGTGCCATCAGTTACACCGGGACAGTTTTGAACACTGAAGCTTTCTTT. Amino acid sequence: CAISYTGTVLNTEAFF.

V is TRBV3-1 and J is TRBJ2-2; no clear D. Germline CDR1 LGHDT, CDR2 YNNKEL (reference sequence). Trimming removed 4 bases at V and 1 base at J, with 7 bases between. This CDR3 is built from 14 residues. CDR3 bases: TGTGCCAGCAGCCGGGAAATGAACACCGGGGAGCTGTTTTTT. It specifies CASSREMNTGELFF.

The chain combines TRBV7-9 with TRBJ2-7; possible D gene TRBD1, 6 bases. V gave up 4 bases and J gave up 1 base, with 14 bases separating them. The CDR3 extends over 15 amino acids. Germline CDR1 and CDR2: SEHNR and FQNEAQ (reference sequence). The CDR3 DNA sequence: TGTGCCAGCAGCTCCGGGACAAGGATATCCTACGAGCAGTACTTC. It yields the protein CASSSGTRISYEQYF.

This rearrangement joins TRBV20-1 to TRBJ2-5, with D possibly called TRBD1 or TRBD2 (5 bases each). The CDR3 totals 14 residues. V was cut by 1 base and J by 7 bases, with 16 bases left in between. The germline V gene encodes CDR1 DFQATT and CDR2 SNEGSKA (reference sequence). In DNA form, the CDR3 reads TGCAGTGCTAGAGCGGGACGGCGAGACGGGACCCAGTACTTC. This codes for CSARAGRRDGTQYF.

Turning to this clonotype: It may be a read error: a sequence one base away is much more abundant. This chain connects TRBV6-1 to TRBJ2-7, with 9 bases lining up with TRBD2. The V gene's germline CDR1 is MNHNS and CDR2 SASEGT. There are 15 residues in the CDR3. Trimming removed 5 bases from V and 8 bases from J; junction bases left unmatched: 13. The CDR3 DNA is TGTGCCAGCAGTCCCGTAGCGGGAGCAGTTTACAAGCAGTACTTC. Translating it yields CASSPVAGAVYKQYF.

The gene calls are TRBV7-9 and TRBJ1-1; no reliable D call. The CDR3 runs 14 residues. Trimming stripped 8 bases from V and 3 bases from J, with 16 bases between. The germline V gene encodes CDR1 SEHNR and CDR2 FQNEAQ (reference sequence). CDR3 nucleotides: TGTGCCAGCTCCATTGTAAGCGGAGACACTGAAGCTTTCTTT. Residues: CASSIVSGDTEAFF.

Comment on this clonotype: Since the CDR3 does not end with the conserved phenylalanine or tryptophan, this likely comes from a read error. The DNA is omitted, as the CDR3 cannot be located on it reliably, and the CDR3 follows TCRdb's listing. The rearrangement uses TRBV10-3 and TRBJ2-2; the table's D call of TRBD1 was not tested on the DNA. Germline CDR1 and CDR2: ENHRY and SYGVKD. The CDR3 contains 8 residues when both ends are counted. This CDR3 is CAISDRDR.

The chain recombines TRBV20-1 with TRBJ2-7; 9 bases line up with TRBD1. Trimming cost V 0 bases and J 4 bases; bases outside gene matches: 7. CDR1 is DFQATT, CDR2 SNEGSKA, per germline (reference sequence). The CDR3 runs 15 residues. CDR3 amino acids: CSARDQGQGFYEQYF. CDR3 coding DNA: TGCAGTGCTAGAGATCAGGGACAGGGATTTTACGAGCAGTACTTC.

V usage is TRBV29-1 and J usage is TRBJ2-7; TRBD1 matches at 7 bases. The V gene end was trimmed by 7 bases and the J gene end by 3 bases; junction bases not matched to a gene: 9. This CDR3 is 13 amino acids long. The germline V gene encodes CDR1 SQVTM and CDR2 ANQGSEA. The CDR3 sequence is CSAKVDRNYEQYF. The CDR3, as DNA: TGCAGCGCCAAGGTGGACAGGAACTACGAGCAGTACTTC.

CDR3 DNA sequence: TGCGCCAGCAGCCAAAGCGTATTCCTTCCACCCCTCCACTTT. This translates into CASSQSVFLPPLHF. The gene calls are TRBV4-1 and TRBJ1-6; D ambiguous. The CDR3 covers 14 residues. Germline V gene data show CDR1 as MGHRA and CDR2 as YSYEKL. V lost 2 bases, J lost 11 bases, and 13 bases lay in between.

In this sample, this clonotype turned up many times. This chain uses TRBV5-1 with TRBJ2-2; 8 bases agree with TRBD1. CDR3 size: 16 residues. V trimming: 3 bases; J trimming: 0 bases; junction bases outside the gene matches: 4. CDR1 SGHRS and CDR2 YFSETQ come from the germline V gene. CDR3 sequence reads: CASSYDRGSNTGELFF. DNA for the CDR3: TGCGCCAGCAGCTATGACAGGGGATCGAACACCGGGGAGCTGTTTTTT.

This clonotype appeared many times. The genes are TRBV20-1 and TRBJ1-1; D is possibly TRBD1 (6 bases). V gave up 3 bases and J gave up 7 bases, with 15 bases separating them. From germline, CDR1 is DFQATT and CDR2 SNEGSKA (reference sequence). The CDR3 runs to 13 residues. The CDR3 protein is CSARQQGVGEAFF. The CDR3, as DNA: TGCAGTGCTAGGCAACAGGGAGTTGGTGAAGCTTTCTTT.

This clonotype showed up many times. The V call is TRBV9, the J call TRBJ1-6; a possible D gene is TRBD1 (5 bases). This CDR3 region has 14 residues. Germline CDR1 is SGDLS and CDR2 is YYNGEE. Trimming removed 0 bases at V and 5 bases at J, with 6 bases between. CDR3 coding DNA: TGTGCCAGCAGCGTAGGAGGGGATAATTCACCCCTCCACTTT. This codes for CASSVGGDNSPLHF. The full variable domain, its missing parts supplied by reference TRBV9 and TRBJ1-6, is DSGVTQTPKHLITATGQRVTLRCSPRSGDLSVYWYQQSLDQGLQFLIQYYNGEERAKGNILERFSAQQFPDLHSELNLSSLELGDSALYFCASSVGGDNSPLHFGNGTRLTVT.

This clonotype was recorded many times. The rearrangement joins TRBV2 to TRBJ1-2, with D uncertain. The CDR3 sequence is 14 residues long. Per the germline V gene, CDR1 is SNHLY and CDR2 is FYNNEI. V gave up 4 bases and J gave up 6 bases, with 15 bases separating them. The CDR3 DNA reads TGTGCCAGCAGTGTGCCCAGAGGGTGGGATGGCTACACCTTC. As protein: CASSVPRGWDGYTF.